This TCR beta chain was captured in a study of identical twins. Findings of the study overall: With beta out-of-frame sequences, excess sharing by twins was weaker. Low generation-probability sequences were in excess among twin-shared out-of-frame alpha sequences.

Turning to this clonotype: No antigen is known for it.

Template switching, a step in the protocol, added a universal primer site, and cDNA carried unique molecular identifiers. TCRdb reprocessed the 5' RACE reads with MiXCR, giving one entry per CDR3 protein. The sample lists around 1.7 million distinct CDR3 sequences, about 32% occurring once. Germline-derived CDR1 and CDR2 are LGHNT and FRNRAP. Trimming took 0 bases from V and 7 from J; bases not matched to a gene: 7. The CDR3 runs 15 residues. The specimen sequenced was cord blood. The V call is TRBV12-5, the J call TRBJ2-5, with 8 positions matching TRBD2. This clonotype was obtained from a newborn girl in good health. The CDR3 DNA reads TGTGCTAGTGGTTTGGTCTCCGGGGGGGCTGTGACCCAGTACTTC. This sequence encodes CASGLVSGGAVTQYF.